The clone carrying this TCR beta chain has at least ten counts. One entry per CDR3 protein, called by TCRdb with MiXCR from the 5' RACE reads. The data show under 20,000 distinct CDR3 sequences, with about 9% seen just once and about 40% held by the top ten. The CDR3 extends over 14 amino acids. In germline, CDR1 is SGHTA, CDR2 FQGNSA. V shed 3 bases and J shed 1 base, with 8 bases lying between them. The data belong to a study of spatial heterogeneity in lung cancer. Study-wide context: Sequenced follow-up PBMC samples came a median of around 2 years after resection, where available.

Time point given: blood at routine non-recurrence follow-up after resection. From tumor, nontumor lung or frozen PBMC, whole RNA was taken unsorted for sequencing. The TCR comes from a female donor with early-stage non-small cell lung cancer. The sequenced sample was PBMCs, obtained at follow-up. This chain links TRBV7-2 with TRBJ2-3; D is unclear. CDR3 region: CASSFGLGTDTQYF. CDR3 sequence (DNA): TGTGCCAGCAGCTTCGGATTAGGCACAGATACGCAGTATTTT.